This TCR beta chain came from a study of Tregs in tolerant kidney transplant recipients. Notes on this clone: Its antigen is unknown.

General study findings and limits: Expanding Tregs on activated donor B cells appeared to best identify donor-specific TCRbeta clones. Biological reproducibility was not directly addressed in this study. The small number of patients limits these findings pending further validation.

V was clipped by 7 bases and J by 0 bases, with 10 bases between them. Germline V gene data show CDR1 as MNHEY and CDR2 as SMNVEV (reference sequence). This CDR3 is 14 amino acids long. Generated by immunoSEQ multiplex PCR, the TCRdb table keeps only in-frame clones and is missing some. The sample shows fewer than 70,000 clones, 83% of them seen only once. The rearrangement uses TRBV27 and TRBJ2-1, with D tentatively TRBD2 (5 bases). The origin of this receptor is a human donor in good health. The material sequenced was CD4+ T cells from blood. CDR3 sequence reads: CASTGMSSYNEQFF. CDR3 coding DNA: TGTGCCAGCACGGGGATGAGCTCCTACAATGAGCAGTTCTTC.